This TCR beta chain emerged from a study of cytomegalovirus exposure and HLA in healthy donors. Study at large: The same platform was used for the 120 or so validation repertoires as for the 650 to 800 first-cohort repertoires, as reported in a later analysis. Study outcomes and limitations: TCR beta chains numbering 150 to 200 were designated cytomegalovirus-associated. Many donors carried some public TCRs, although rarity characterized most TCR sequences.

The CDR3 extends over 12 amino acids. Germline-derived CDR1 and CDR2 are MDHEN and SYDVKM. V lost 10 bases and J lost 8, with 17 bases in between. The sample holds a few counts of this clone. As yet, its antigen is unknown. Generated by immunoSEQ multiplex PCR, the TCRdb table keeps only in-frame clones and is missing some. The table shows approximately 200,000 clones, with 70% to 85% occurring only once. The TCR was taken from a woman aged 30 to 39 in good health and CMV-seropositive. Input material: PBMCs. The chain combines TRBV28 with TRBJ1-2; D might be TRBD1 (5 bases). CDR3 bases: TGTGCCACCCCCCGGGGGGAGAGAGGCTACACCTTC. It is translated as CATPRGERGYTF.